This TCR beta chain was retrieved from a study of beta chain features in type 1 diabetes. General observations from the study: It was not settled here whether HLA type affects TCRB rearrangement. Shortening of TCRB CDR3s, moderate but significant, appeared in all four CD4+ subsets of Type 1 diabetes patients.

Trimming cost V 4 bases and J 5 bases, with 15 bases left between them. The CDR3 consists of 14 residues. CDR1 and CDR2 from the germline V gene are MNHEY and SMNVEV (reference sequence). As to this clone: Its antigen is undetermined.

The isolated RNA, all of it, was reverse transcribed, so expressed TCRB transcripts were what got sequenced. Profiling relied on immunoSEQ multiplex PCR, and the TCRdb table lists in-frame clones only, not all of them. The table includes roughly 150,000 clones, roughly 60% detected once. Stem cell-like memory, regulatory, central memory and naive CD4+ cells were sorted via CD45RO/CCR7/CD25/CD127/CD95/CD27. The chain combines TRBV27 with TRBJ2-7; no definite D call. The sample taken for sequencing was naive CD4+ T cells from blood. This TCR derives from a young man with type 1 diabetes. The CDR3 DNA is TGTGCCAGCAGTTCTAGGGCACCGCGCAACGAGCAGTACTTC. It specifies CASSSRAPRNEQYF.